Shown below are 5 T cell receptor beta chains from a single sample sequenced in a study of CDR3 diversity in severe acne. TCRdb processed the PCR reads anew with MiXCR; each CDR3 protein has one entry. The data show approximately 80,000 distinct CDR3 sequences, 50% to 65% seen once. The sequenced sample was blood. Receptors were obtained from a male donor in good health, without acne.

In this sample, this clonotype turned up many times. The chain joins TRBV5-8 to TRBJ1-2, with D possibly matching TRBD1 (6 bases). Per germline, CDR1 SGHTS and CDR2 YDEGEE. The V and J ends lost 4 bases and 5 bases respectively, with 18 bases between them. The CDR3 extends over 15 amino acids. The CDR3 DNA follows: TGTGCCAGCAGCCGACCCGACAGGCCCAGTTATGGCTACACCTTC. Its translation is CASSRPDRPSYGYTF.

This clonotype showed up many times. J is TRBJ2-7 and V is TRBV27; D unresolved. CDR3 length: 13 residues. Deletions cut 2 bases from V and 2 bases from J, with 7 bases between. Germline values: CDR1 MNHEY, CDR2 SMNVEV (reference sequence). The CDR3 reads CASSLSFPYEQYF. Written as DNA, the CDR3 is TGTGCCAGCAGTTTAAGTTTCCCCTACGAGCAGTACTTC.

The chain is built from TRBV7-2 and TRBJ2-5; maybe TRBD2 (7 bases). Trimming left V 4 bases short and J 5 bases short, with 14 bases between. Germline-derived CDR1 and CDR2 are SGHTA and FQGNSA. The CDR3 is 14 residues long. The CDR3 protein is CASSSVGGRETQYF. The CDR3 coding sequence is TGTGCCAGCAGCTCGGTCGGGGGGCGGGAGACCCAGTACTTC.

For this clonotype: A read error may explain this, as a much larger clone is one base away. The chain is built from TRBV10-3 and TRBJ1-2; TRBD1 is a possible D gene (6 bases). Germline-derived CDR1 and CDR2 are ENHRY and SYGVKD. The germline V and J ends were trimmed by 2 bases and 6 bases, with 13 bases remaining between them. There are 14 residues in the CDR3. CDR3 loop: CAISEGGGRDGYTF. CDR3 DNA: TGTGCCATCAGTGAGGGAGGGGGACGGGATGGCTACACCTTC.

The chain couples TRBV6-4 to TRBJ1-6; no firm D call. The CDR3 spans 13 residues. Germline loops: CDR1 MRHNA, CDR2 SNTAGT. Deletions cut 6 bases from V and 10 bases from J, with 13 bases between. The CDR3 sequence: CASSVGEWSPLHF. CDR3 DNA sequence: TGTGCCAGCAGCGTTGGGGAGTGGTCACCCCTCCACTTT.